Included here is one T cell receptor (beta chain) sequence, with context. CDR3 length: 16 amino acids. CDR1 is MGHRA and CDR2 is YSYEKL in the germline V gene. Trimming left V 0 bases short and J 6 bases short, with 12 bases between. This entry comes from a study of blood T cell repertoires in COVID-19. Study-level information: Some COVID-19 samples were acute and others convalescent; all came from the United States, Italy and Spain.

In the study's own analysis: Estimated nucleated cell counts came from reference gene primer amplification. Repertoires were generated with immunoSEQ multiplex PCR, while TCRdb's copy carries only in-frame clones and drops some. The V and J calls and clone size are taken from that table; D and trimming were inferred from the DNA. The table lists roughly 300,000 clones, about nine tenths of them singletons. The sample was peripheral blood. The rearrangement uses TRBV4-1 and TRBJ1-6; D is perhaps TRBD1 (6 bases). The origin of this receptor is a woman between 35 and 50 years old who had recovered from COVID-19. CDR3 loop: CASSQDFRGGNSPLHF. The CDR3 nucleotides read TGCGCCAGCAGCCAAGATTTCAGGGGCGGTAATTCACCCCTCCACTTT.